This passage covers 21 T cell receptor beta chains from one sample sequenced in a study of blood T cells in healthy people across ages. Using a J-beta primer mix together with a sample-barcoded 5' primer, a second PCR was run for roughly 6 to 12 cycles. TCRdb recomputed calls from the 5' RACE reads with MiXCR, one row per CDR3 protein. The sample contains approximately 600,000 distinct CDR3 sequences, under 65% of which appear only once. Sequenced: blood. Source of these receptors: a man between 60 and 70 years old in good health.

The chain carries TRBV18 and TRBJ2-5; 7 bases map to TRBD2. Germline assignment: CDR1 KGHSH and CDR2 LQKENI. The J segment lost 5 bases and the V segment lost 3 bases, leaving 6 bases of the junction unmatched. CDR3 length: 14 amino acids. CDR3 DNA: TGTGCCAGCTCACCCACCAGCGGGGAGGAGACCCAGTACTTC. As protein: CASSPTSGEETQYF.

This clonotype was detected a few times. This chain links TRBV29-1 with TRBJ2-1; D gene unclear. The CDR3 has 13 residues. Trimming shortened V by 5 bases and J by 0 bases, and 8 bases separated the two germline ends. Germline V lookup: CDR1 SQVTM, CDR2 ANQGSEA. For the CDR3, the DNA is TGCAGCGTTATGTGGAGCTCCTACAATGAGCAGTTCTTC. This encodes CSVMWSSYNEQFF.

As regards this clonotype: One end of the junction varies from germline; a read error may be responsible. The chain carries TRBV20-1 and TRBJ2-1, with 8 bases matching TRBD2. Germline loops: CDR1 DFQATT, CDR2 SNEGSKA (reference sequence). The CDR3 is 14 residues long. CDR3 amino acids: CSARRGALYSEQFF. CDR3 sequence (DNA): TGCAGTGCTCGGCGGGGGGCCTTATACAGTGAGCAGTTCTTC.

The V gene is TRBV6-1, the J gene TRBJ2-1; the match to TRBD2 covers 7 bases. Germline-derived CDR1 and CDR2 are MNHNS and SASEGT. The CDR3 is made up of 15 amino acids. Trimming removed 2 bases from V and 3 bases from J; junction bases left unmatched: 4. Written as DNA, the CDR3 is TGTGCCAGCAGTGAAAGCGGGGCACTCTACAATGAGCAGTTCTTC. It is translated as CASSESGALYNEQFF.

Notes on this clonotype: A read error may produce the germline difference seen at one junction end. The V call is TRBV12-3 or TRBV12-4, the J call TRBJ2-3; weak D call: TRBD2 (6 bases). The CDR3 has 16 amino acids. The CDR3 is CVSSFYGTQKTDTQYF. Here the CDR3 DNA reads TGTGTCAGCAGTTTCTACGGGACTCAGAAGACAGATACGCAGTATTTT.

This clonotype has a handful of counts. The chain couples TRBV7-2 to TRBJ2-5; TRBD1 matches 7 bases. Near its end, the DNA agrees better with TRBJ2-7, so the J call may be wrong. The CDR3 runs to 16 residues. CDR1 and CDR2 from the germline V gene are SGHTA and FQGNSA. The CDR3 nucleotides read TGTGCCAGCAGCCCACAGACAGGGATTGGAACCTACGAGCAGTACTTC. Encoded protein: CASSPQTGIGTYEQYF.

V and J are TRBV12-3 or TRBV12-4 and TRBJ1-2; perhaps TRBD1 as D (6 bases). V gave up 1 base and J gave up 1 base, with 10 bases separating them. The CDR3 length is 15 residues. CDR3 DNA: TGTGCCAGCAGTTTAGGGGGGGCTGTTAACTATGGCTACACCTTC. Translation: CASSLGGAVNYGYTF.

This clonotype has only a few counts. The chain combines TRBV5-1 with TRBJ2-5; 10 bases are shared with TRBD1. The end of the DNA is better explained by TRBJ2-7, so the J call may be wrong. The CDR3 is made up of 15 amino acids. CDR1 SGHRS and CDR2 YFSETQ come from the germline V gene. The CDR3: CASSLDGTGVDEQYF. CDR3 bases: TGCGCCAGCAGCTTGGACGGGACAGGGGTCGACGAGCAGTACTTC.

In this sample, this clonotype turned up a few times. The chain has TRBV5-1 and TRBJ1-2; 12 positions agree with TRBD1. The CDR3 is made up of 18 amino acids. Germline assignment: CDR1 SGHRS and CDR2 YFSETQ. The V gene end was trimmed by 0 bases and the J gene end by 4 bases; junction bases not matched to a gene: 10. The CDR3 DNA follows: TGCGCCAGCAGCTTGGCCTCGGGACAGGGGGCGTTTATCTATGGCTACACCTTC. It translates to CASSLASGQGAFIYGYTF.

The chain has TRBV6-1 and TRBJ2-5; TRBD1 matches 7 bases. Germline CDR1 MNHNS, CDR2 SASEGT. V dropped 7 bases and J dropped 4; count of bases not matched to a gene: 9. CDR3 size: 14 residues. CDR3 nucleotide sequence: TGTGCCAGCACAACGGGACAGCTGCCAGAGACCCAGTACTTC. The encoded protein is CASTTGQLPETQYF.

The chain joins TRBV2 to TRBJ2-5, with D possibly being TRBD1 (6 bases). V lost 8 bases and J 4 bases, leaving 11 bases between the germline ends. The CDR3 consists of 12 residues. The germline CDR1 and CDR2 sequences are SNHLY and FYNNEI. CDR3: CASRQDAETQYF. DNA for the CDR3: TGTGCCAGCCGACAGGACGCAGAGACCCAGTACTTC. The whole variable domain, remainder taken from reference TRBV2 and TRBJ2-5, is EPEVTQTPSHQVTQMGQEVILRCVPISNHLYFYWYRQILGQKVEFLVSFYNNEISEKSEIFDDQFSVERPDGSNFTLKIRSTKLEDSAMYFCASRQDAETQYFGPGTRLLVL.

The rearrangement uses TRBV18 and TRBJ1-1; D is ambiguous. V was trimmed by 3 bases and J by 1 base, leaving 15 bases between them. Germline V gene lookup returns CDR1 KGHSH and CDR2 LQKENI. The CDR3 consists of 16 residues. CDR3 DNA: TGTGCCAGCTCACCTCCAAAAGGGAACGGGAACACTGAAGCTTTCTTT. Encoded protein: CASSPPKGNGNTEAFF.

This clonotype was seen only once. This rearrangement joins TRBV20-1 to TRBJ1-2; D uncertain. The germline V and J ends were trimmed by 3 bases and 3 bases, with 17 bases remaining between them. CDR1 and CDR2 (germline): DFQATT, SNEGSKA (reference sequence). CDR3 length equals 15 residues. CDR3 sequence: CSASPLTSEDYGYTF. Written as DNA, the CDR3 is TGCAGTGCTAGCCCCCTGACATCTGAGGACTATGGCTACACCTTC.

To note about this clonotype: The conserved phenylalanine or tryptophan is not found at the CDR3 terminus, so this likely reflects a read error. V gene TRBV29-1 combines with J gene TRBJ2-1; D unclear. The CDR3 runs to 12 residues. Deletions cut 5 bases from V and 0 bases from J, with 5 bases between. Germline V gene data show CDR1 as SQVTM and CDR2 as ANQGSEA. The CDR3 DNA sequence: TGCAGCGTTTCCGCCTCCTACAATGAGCAGTTCATC. Translation: CSVSASYNEQFI.

This clonotype was picked up a small number of times. V and J are TRBV6-2 or TRBV6-3 and TRBJ2-1, with D possibly TRBD2 on 6 matching bases. This CDR3 has 14 amino acids. V was clipped by 10 bases and J by 4 bases, with 17 bases between them. In germline, CDR1 is MNHEY, CDR2 SVGEGT. The CDR3 sequence is CATQRDSGYNEQFF. In nucleotides, the CDR3 is TGTGCCACCCAAAGGGACTCTGGGTACAATGAGCAGTTCTTC.

CDR3 sequence: CASSSRGPGYGYTF. In DNA, the CDR3 is TGTGCCAGCAGTTCCAGGGGGCCAGGCTATGGCTACACCTTC. This chain links TRBV28 with TRBJ1-2; TRBD1 agrees at 8 bases. With V trimmed by 4 bases and J by 4 bases, 5 bases remained unmatched. The CDR3 contains 14 residues. Germline CDR1 reads MDHEN; CDR2 reads SYDVKM.

The chain couples TRBV6-1 to TRBJ2-1; 9 bases are shared with TRBD2. CDR1 is MNHNS and CDR2 is SASEGT in the germline V gene. Trimming at V came to 6 bases and at J to 9 bases, leaving 6 bases not matched to a gene. This CDR3 comprises 13 residues. CDR3: CASRASGAGEQFF. DNA of the CDR3: TGTGCCAGCAGGGCTAGCGGGGCCGGTGAGCAGTTCTTC.

The chain uses TRBV5-1 and TRBJ1-4; D is perhaps TRBD1 (5 bases). CDR1 and CDR2 (germline): SGHRS, YFSETQ. The V and J ends lost 4 bases and 4 bases respectively, with 14 bases between them. The CDR3 has 15 residues. This CDR3 is CASSPRDGFNEKLFF. The CDR3 DNA is TGCGCCAGCAGCCCCCGGGACGGTTTTAATGAAAAACTGTTTTTT. Drawing the rest from reference TRBV5-1 and TRBJ1-4, the complete variable domain is KAGVTQTPRYLIKTRGQQVTLSCSPISGHRSVSWYQQTPGQGLQFLFEYFSETQRNKGNFPGRFSGRQFSNSRSEMNVSTLELGDSALYLCASSPRDGFNEKLFFGSGTQLSVL.

The chain links TRBV6-5 to TRBJ1-6; D remains ambiguous. This CDR3 spans 16 amino acids. V was shortened by 6 bases and J by 13 bases, with 25 bases between the two germline ends. Germline CDR1 MNHEY, CDR2 SVGAGI. The CDR3 DNA reads TGTGCCAGCAGATGGACGCTCGCCGCATCTATTTCGCCCCTCCACTTT. Translating gives CASRWTLAASISPLHF.

The chain uses TRBV6-1 and TRBJ1-2; D is ambiguous. Deletions cut 7 bases from V and 8 bases from J, with 14 bases between. Germline CDR1 is MNHNS and CDR2 is SASEGT. There are 12 residues in the CDR3. The CDR3 sequence: CASKGDLGGYTF. In nucleotides, the CDR3 is TGTGCCAGCAAGGGAGATCTGGGGGGCTACACCTTC.

This clonotype was counted only a few times. This chain connects TRBV7-2 to TRBJ2-1; 8 bases are shared with TRBD2. V gave up 5 bases and J gave up 1 base; unmatched junction bases: 4. The CDR3 runs 15 residues. Germline V lookup: CDR1 SGHTA, CDR2 FQGNSA. The CDR3 loop reads CASSPGLGSYNEQFF. The CDR3 region has the DNA TGTGCCAGCAGCCCGGGACTAGGTTCCTACAATGAGCAGTTCTTC.